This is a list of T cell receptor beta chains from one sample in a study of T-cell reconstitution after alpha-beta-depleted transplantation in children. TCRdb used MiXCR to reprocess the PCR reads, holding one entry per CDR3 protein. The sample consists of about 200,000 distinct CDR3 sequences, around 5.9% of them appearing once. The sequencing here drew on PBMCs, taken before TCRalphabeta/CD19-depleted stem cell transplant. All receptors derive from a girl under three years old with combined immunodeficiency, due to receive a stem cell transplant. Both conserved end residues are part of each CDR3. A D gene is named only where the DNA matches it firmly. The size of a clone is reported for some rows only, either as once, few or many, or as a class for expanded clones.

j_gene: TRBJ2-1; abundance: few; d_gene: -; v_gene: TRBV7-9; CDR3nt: TGTGCCAGCAGCTTACCTCTTCACAATGAGCAGTTCTTC; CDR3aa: CASSLPLHNEQFF
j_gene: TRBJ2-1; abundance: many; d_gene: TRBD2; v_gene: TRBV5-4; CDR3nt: TGTGCCAGCAGCAGTATTTTTAGCGGGGGCGGGGATGAGCAGTTCTTC; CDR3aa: CASSSIFSGGGDEQFF
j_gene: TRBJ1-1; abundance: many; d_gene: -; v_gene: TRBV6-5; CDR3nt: TGTGCCAGCAGTTACTCCCGGACTGACTGGAACACTGAAGCTTTCTTT; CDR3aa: CASSYSRTDWNTEAFF
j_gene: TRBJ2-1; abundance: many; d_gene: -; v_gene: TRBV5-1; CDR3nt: TGCGCCAGCAGCCAGGACTCTTCCAATGAGCAGTTCTTC; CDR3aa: CASSQDSSNEQFF
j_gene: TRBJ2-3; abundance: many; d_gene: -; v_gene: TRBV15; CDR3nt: TGTGCCACCAGCAGAGCAGGGGATTATGCAGATACGCAGTATTTT; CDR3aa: CATSRAGDYADTQYF
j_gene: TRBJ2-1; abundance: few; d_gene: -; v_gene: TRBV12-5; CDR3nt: TGTGCTAGTGGTTTGACGCTACTCCCCAATGAGCAGTTCTTC; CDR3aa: CASGLTLLPNEQFF
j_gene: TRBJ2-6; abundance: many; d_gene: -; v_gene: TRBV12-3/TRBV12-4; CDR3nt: TGTGCCAGCCGGTCTGGGGCCAACGTCCTGACTTTC; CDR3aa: CASRSGANVLTF
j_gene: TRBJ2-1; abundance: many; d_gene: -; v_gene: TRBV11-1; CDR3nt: TGTGCCAGCAGCCCCGCCGGAGGACTAAACAATGAGCAGTTCTTC; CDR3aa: CASSPAGGLNNEQFF
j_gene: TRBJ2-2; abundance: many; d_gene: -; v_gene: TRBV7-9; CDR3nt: TGTGCCAGCAGCTTGAGTCAGTCGAACACCGGGGAGCTGTTTTTT; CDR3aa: CASSLSQSNTGELFF
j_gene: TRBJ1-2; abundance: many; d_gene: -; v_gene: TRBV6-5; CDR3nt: TGTGCCAGCAGTTATAGCGGGGTGTATGGCTACACCTTC; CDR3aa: CASSYSGVYGYTF
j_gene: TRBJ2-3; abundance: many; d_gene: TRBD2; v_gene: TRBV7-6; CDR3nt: TGTGCCAGCAGCCGTTCTAGCGGGGACACAGATACGCAGTATTTT; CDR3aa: CASSRSSGDTDTQYF
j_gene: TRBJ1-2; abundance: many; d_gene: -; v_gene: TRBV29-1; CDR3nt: TGCAGCGTTGAGGTACACTATGGCTACACCTTC; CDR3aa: CSVEVHYGYTF
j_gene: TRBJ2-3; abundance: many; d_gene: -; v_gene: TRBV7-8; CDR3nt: TGTGCCAGCAGCTCCCGGGACTTTAGCACAGATACGCAGTATTTT; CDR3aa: CASSSRDFSTDTQYF
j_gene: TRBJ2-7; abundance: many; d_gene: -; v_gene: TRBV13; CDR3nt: TGTGCCAGCAGCTTGACCCCCGATTTGCCCTACGAGCAGTACTTC; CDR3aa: CASSLTPDLPYEQYF
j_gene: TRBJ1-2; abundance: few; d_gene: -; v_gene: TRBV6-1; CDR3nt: TGTGCCAGCAGTCAAGCCTGGGACGTCGGGAGGTTTTTAGGCTATGGCTACACCTTC; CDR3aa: CASSQAWDVGRFLGYGYTF
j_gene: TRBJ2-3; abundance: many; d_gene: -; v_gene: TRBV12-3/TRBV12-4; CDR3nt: TGTGCCAGCAGTTTACGAGTGATCACAGATACGCAGTATTTT; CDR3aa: CASSLRVITDTQYF
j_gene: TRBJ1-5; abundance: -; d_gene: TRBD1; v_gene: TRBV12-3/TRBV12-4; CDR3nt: TGTGCCAGCACCCCCGGGACAGGGGGCCCCAGCAATCAGCCCCAGCATTTT; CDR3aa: CASTPGTGGPSNQPQHF
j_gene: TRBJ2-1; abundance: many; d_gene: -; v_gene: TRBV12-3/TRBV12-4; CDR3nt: TGTGCCAGCAGTTTCGGTGCCAGGGCGCCTAACAATGAGCAGTTCTTC; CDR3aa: CASSFGARAPNNEQFF
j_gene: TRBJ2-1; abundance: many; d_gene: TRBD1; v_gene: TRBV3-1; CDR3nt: TGTGCCAGCAGCCTTCCGGGACAGGGAATCAATGAGCAGTTCTTC; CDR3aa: CASSLPGQGINEQFF
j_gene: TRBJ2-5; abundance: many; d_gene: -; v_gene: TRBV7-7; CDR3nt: TGTGCTAGCAGCTTAGGTCCGCTATTCCAAGAGACCCAGTACTTC; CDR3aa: CASSLGPLFQETQYF
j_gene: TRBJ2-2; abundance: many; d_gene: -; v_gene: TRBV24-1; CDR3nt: TGTGCCACCAGTGATTTTGGCAGAGGATTTGACGGGGAGCTGTTTTTT; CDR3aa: CATSDFGRGFDGELFF
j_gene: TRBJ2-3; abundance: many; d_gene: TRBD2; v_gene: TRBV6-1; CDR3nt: TGTGCCAGCAGTGCCCCGGGACTAGCGGGGACCACAGATACGCAGTATTTT; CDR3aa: CASSAPGLAGTTDTQYF
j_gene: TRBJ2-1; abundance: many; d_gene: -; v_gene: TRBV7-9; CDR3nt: TGTGCCAGCAGCATCCGGGACACTTACAATGAGCAGTTCTTC; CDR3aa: CASSIRDTYNEQFF
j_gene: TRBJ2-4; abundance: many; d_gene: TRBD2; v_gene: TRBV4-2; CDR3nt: TGTGCCAGCAGCCACTTAGCGGGCATTCAGTACTTC; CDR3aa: CASSHLAGIQYF
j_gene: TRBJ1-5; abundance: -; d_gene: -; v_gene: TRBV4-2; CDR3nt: TGTGCCAGCAGCGAAAGTACGCATTACCAGGGGCAAGGGCAGCCCCAGCATTTT; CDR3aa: CASSESTHYQGQGQPQHF